This T cell receptor (beta chain) was captured by sequencing in a study of control samples from healthy donors and cancer patients (dated by TCRdb to the early 2020s). As for this clone: It lacks a known antigen. Base qualities were left out, and no much larger clone turns up one base away. Within the sample, other DNA sequences also encode this same CDR3.

Germline trimming amounts to 2 bases on V and 4 bases on J, with 3 as the count of junction bases outside the gene matches. The CDR3 covers 14 residues, taking in both the cysteine and the phenylalanine. The CDR3 DNA has 42 bases and is translated from base 1. The CDR1 and CDR2 encoded by the germline V gene are SGHTA and FQGNSA. The method was the immunoSEQ multiplex PCR assay. The source is immuneACCESS, and TCRdb retained only in-frame sequences with V and J called. Part of the clones is not carried over; for the studies checked, unresolved V genes explain less than half of this, and the remainder is unexplained. The sample table records about 44,000 clones; over 75% of these occur just once. Of the sample, roughly 10% is held by the ten largest clones.

The TCR comes from a woman aged 55-70 years with lung cancer. This sequence uses TRBV7-2 and TRBJ2-5, with 8 bases matching TRBD1. The sample comprised PBMCs. The CDR3 amino acid sequence is: CASSLPGGGETQYF. The sequenced DNA: TGTGCCAGCAGCTTACCAGGGGGCGGAGAGACCCAGTACTTC.